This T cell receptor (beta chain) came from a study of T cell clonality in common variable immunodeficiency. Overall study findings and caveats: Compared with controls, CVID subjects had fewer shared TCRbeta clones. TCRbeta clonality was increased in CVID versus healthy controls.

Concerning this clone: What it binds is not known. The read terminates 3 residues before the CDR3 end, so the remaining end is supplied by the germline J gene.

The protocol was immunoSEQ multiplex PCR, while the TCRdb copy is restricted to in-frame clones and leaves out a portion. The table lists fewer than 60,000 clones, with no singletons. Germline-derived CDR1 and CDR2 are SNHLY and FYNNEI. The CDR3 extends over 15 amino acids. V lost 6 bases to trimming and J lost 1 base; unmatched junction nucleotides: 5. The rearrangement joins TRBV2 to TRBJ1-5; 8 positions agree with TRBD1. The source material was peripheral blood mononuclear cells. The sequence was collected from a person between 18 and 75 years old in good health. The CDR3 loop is CASRGQGGSNQPQHF. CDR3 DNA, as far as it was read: TGTGCCAGCAGAGGACAGGGCGGGAGCAATCAGCCC.